Listed below are T cell receptor beta chains from one sample, sequenced in a study of beta chain features in type 1 diabetes. The repertoire was sequenced with immunoSEQ multiplex PCR; TCRdb's copy has only in-frame clones and lacks some. The sample lists some 400,000 clones, approximately 15% seen once, with around 0.02% in the top ten. Sequencing was done on a sample of naive CD4+ T cells from blood. These receptor sequences come from a woman between 18 and 30 years old in good health. The CDR3 runs from the conserved cysteine through the conserved F or W.

v_gene,j_gene,CDR3aa
TRBV18,TRBJ2-7,CASSPRDYHYEQYF
TRBV28,TRBJ2-3,CASSLSTSGSTDTQYF
TRBV7-9,TRBJ2-1,CASRPTGAYNEQFF
TRBV5-6,TRBJ2-7,CASSLLSYEQYF
TRBV30,TRBJ2-5,CAWTQLAAGGETQYF
TRBV11-2,TRBJ2-3,CASSFGLAGSDTQYF
TRBV19,TRBJ1-5,CASKPDSNNQPQHF
TRBV28,TRBJ1-5,CASSRDRQPQHF
TRBV28,TRBJ2-5,CASSFGIGSGRRETQYF
TRBV4-1,TRBJ2-7,CASSQAGGLPSYEQYF
TRBV5-6,TRBJ2-1,CASSLGQPYNEQFF
TRBV28,TRBJ2-2,CASSSRTGITGELFF
TRBV28,TRBJ2-7,CASSTGLAGSPGEQYF
TRBV28,TRBJ2-2,CASSLTGQGASGELFF
TRBV20-1,TRBJ2-5,CSARQETQYF
TRBV30,TRBJ2-2,CAWSKGPNTGELFF
TRBV29-1,TRBJ1-2,CSVGTGDYGYTF
TRBV5-4,TRBJ2-1,CASSLGTGRNYNEQFF
TRBV7-9,TRBJ1-2,CATTRGNYGYTF
TRBV7-9,TRBJ1-5,CASSSPSGQPQHF
TRBV15,TRBJ2-3,CATSRERGGVRDTQYF
TRBV28,TRBJ2-3,CASSFPGSGVDTQYF
TRBV18,TRBJ1-4,CASSPGRGANEKLFF
TRBV7-2,TRBJ2-4,CASSLGGPGTLAKNIQYF
TRBV7-2,TRBJ2-3,CASSLMTSGRTQYF
TRBV29-1,TRBJ2-7,CSVIGDSSPYEQYF
TRBV9,TRBJ1-1,CASSVLSDSLTEAFF
TRBV19,TRBJ2-1,CASSPRTSGSNEQFF
TRBV7-2,TRBJ2-1,CASSFGQTYNEQFF
TRBV25-1,TRBJ2-5,CASSRRQGVTQYF
TRBV14,TRBJ2-1,CASSHKQGANEQFF
TRBV28,TRBJ2-7,CASSLFSEQYF
TRBV7-9,TRBJ2-3,CVSGLISTDTQYF
TRBV5-4,TRBJ2-3,CASTSPGQPNTDTQYF
TRBV5-1,TRBJ2-7,CASSLAGGNEQYF
TRBV7-9,TRBJ1-1,CASSTTYPGSTEAFF
TRBV28,TRBJ2-3,CASSLRLAVTPDTQYF
TRBV19,TRBJ2-1,CASSRRREQGNNEQFF
TRBV4-1,TRBJ2-7,CASSQPDRATYEQYF
TRBV30,TRBJ1-5,CAWETGYGQPQHF
TRBV29-1,TRBJ2-4,CSVVGQLSGIQYF
TRBV6-1,TRBJ2-3,CASSEQGLAVGGDTQYF
TRBV19,TRBJ1-5,CASTIRGNQPQHF
TRBV7-3,TRBJ2-5,CASSLTGAIQETQYF
TRBV7-2,TRBJ2-1,CASSSLAVPAGEQFF
TRBV29-1,TRBJ2-7,CSVEDEGGALSYEQYF
TRBV5-1,TRBJ2-5,CASSGPGLAGAVRETQYF
TRBV6-6,TRBJ1-2,CASIGTGSGKGYTF
TRBV10-3,TRBJ2-3,CAIGTGGTDTQYF
TRBV7-9,TRBJ1-4,CASGHRGGPEKLFF